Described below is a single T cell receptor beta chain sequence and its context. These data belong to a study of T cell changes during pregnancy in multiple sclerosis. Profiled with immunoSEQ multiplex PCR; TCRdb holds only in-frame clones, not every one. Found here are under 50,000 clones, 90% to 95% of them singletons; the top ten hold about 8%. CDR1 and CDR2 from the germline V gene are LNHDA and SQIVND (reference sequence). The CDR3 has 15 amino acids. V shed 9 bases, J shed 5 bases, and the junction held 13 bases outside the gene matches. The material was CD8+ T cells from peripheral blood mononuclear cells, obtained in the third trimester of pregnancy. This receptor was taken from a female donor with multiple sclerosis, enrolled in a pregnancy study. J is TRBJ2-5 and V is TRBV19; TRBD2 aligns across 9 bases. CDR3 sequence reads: CASGPGLAMVETQYF. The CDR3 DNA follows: TGTGCCAGCGGGCCGGGACTAGCCATGGTGGAGACCCAGTACTTC.